The 18 T cell receptor beta chains below come from one sample, sequenced in a study of T-cell reconstitution after alpha-beta-depleted transplantation in children. During its preparation, the TCRbeta library received unique molecular identifiers. TCRdb used MiXCR to reprocess the PCR reads, holding one entry per CDR3 protein. The repertoire holds around 240,000 distinct CDR3 sequences, 9.7% seen once, with approximately 5.4% in the top ten. The sample here was PBMCs from the stem cell graft donor, taken from the stem cell graft. These receptors all come from a human donor who donated a stem cell graft to a child with SCID.

This clonotype was recorded many times. The chain combines TRBV20-1 with TRBJ1-5; weak D call: TRBD1 (5 bases). The CDR3 is 15 amino acids. The germline gives CDR1 DFQATT, CDR2 SNEGSKA (reference sequence). Trimming took off 1 base at V and 9 bases at J, with 19 bases between the two ends. The CDR3 reads CSARAPGTPGSPQHF. DNA of the CDR3: TGCAGTGCTAGAGCCCCCGGGACGCCGGGGTCGCCCCAGCATTTT.

At least ten counts were recorded for this clonotype. The rearrangement uses TRBV5-1 and TRBJ2-5; D is perhaps TRBD1 or TRBD2 (5 bases each). Germline assignment: CDR1 SGHRS and CDR2 YFSETQ. The CDR3 is 14 amino acids. Trimming took 4 bases from V and 2 from J, leaving 12 bases between them. This CDR3 reads CASSPGTNQETQYF. The CDR3 nucleotides are TGCGCCAGCAGCCCAGGGACCAATCAAGAGACCCAGTACTTC.

In this sample, this clonotype turned up many times. The chain combines TRBV12-3 or TRBV12-4 with TRBJ1-3; tentatively, D is TRBD1 (6 bases). Trimming stripped 5 bases from V and 0 bases from J, with 8 bases between. This CDR3 comprises 14 residues. CDR3 sequence (DNA): TGTGCCAGCAGTACAGGGTTCTCTGGAAACACCATATATTTT. Residues: CASSTGFSGNTIYF.

The table lists this clonotype with many counts. This sequence joins TRBV6-5 and TRBJ1-5; D is uncertain. Germline assignment: CDR1 MNHEY and CDR2 SVGAGI. The V and J ends lost 6 bases and 0 bases respectively, with 15 bases between them. The CDR3 extends over 16 amino acids. The CDR3 protein is CASSRSVDYSNQPQHF. DNA of the CDR3: TGTGCCAGCAGCCGGTCCGTGGACTATAGCAATCAGCCCCAGCATTTT.

This clonotype came up a few times. CDR3 loop: CATQTGFWEQYF. CDR3 DNA: TGTGCCACCCAAACAGGTTTTTGGGAGCAGTACTTC. The chain links TRBV28 to TRBJ2-7, with D perhaps matching TRBD1 (5 bases). This CDR3 comprises 12 residues. Germline lookup yields CDR1 MDHEN and CDR2 SYDVKM. Trimming pared 10 bases from V and 7 bases from J, leaving 17 bases between.

This clonotype occurred many times. The chain recombines TRBV9 with TRBJ1-2; D is possibly TRBD1 (6 bases). CDR3 length: 15 residues. V was cut by 4 bases and J by 3 bases, with 16 bases left in between. Germline V gives CDR1 SGDLS, CDR2 YYNGEE. The CDR3 DNA is TGTGCCAGCAGCTTGGGGGGGGCCTTGGACTATGGCTACACCTTC. Protein: CASSLGGALDYGYTF.

This clonotype showed up just a few times. This chain connects TRBV5-6 to TRBJ2-7; TRBD2 might be the D (5 bases). Germline V gives CDR1 SGHDT, CDR2 YYEEEE. The V end lost 1 base, the J end lost 0 bases, and 11 bases lay between the germline ends. The CDR3 runs to 15 residues. The CDR3 DNA reads TGTGCCAGCAGCTTGCAGCGGCTCAGCTCCTACGAGCAGTACTTC. It is translated as CASSLQRLSSYEQYF.

Ten or more counts support this clonotype. The chain employs TRBV5-1 and TRBJ2-5; TRBD2 matches 8 bases. Germline V lookup: CDR1 SGHRS, CDR2 YFSETQ. The ends lost 4 bases at V and 5 bases at J; junction bases unmatched: 7. The CDR3 is 14 amino acids. In DNA, the CDR3 is TGCGCCAGCAGCGCGAGCGGGGGTGAGGAGACCCAGTACTTC. The encoded protein is CASSASGGEETQYF.

The V and J genes are TRBV9 and TRBJ1-1; D perhaps matches TRBD1 (5 bases). The CDR3 loop spans 16 amino acids. Per germline, CDR1 SGDLS and CDR2 YYNGEE. V lost 0 bases, J lost 5 bases, and 17 bases lay in between. As DNA, the CDR3 is TGTGCCAGCAGCGTAGGTCACGCGGGGCGAGGAACTGAAGCTTTCTTT. Protein: CASSVGHAGRGTEAFF.

This clonotype was counted at least ten times. The V call is TRBV7-8, the J call TRBJ2-3; no clear D gene. This CDR3 spans 15 amino acids. Trimming took off 5 bases at V and 7 bases at J, with 19 bases between the two ends. Germline CDR1 is SGHVS and CDR2 is FQNEAQ. This CDR3 reads CASSPRGSALNTQYF. As DNA, the CDR3 is TGTGCCAGCAGCCCCCGAGGCTCCGCATTAAATACGCAGTATTTT.

The chain links TRBV12-3 or TRBV12-4 to TRBJ2-1; D uncertain. V lost 4 bases to trimming and J lost 7 bases, with 17 bases between them. This CDR3 spans 15 amino acids. As DNA, the CDR3 is TGTGCCAGCAGTTCCTATCTCGACTCCCATAATGAGCAGTTCTTC. This translates into CASSSYLDSHNEQFF.

This clonotype was counted at least ten times. The CDR3 coding sequence is TGTGCCAGCAGTTACGAAGCCTCTGGAAACACCATATATTTT. Translation: CASSYEASGNTIYF. The rearrangement uses TRBV6-5 and TRBJ1-3; D is unresolved. V shed 2 bases and J shed 0 bases, with 5 bases lying between them. The germline V gene encodes CDR1 MNHEY and CDR2 SVGAGI. The CDR3 contains 14 residues.

The J gene is TRBJ2-1, the V gene TRBV27; D perhaps matches TRBD1 (6 bases). There are 18 residues in the CDR3. Trimming left V 0 bases short and J 0 bases short, with 15 bases between. Germline assignment: CDR1 MNHEY and CDR2 SMNVEV (reference sequence). CDR3 bases: TGTGCCAGCAGTTTATCGCTGGGACAAGTACTCTCCTACAATGAGCAGTTCTTC. Protein sequence: CASSLSLGQVLSYNEQFF.

The chain combines TRBV3-1 with TRBJ2-5; 9 positions agree with TRBD2. This CDR3 region has 17 residues. V was pared by 0 bases and J by 1 base, with 6 bases of the junction left unmatched. Germline assignment: CDR1 LGHDT and CDR2 YNNKEL (reference sequence). In DNA, the CDR3 is TGTGCCAGCAGCCAAGAGGTGATAGCGGGGGTCCAAGAGACCCAGTACTTC. It translates to CASSQEVIAGVQETQYF.

This clonotype was detected ten times or more. The rearrangement joins TRBV5-1 to TRBJ1-1; TRBD1 aligns across 10 bases. Trimming cost V 0 bases and J 0 bases; bases outside gene matches: 8. In germline, CDR1 is SGHRS, CDR2 YFSETQ. The CDR3 totals 18 residues. CDR3 loop: CASSLEGGQGSLNTEAFF. Written as DNA, the CDR3 is TGCGCCAGCAGCTTGGAAGGGGGACAGGGGTCCTTGAACACTGAAGCTTTCTTT. The full variable domain, rest sourced from reference TRBV5-1 and TRBJ1-1, is KAGVTQTPRYLIKTRGQQVTLSCSPISGHRSVSWYQQTPGQGLQFLFEYFSETQRNKGNFPGRFSGRQFSNSRSEMNVSTLELGDSALYLCASSLEGGQGSLNTEAFFGQGTRLTVV.

This clonotype occurred many times. V usage is TRBV12-3 or TRBV12-4 and J usage is TRBJ2-5; the D is unclear. The V end lost 7 bases, the J end lost 2 bases, and 8 bases lay between the germline ends. This CDR3 contains 12 residues. The CDR3 region is CASTFGQETQYF. In nucleotides, the CDR3 is TGTGCCAGCACCTTCGGTCAAGAGACCCAGTACTTC.

This clonotype was counted at least ten times. CDR3 coding DNA: TGCGCCAGCACCCCGAAGACGGGTCTCTATGGCTACACCTTC. It yields the protein CASTPKTGLYGYTF. The rearrangement links TRBV5-1 to TRBJ1-2; D is uncertain. The germline CDR1 and CDR2 sequences are SGHRS and YFSETQ. V was cut by 6 bases and J by 4 bases, with 16 bases left in between. CDR3 length: 14 residues.

In this sample, this clonotype turned up many times. The chain joins TRBV24-1 to TRBJ1-5; D possibly corresponds to TRBD1 (5 bases). V shed 0 bases and J shed 9 bases, with 5 bases lying between them. Germline V gene sequence: CDR1 KGHDR, CDR2 SFDVKD. CDR3 length: 12 amino acids. DNA of the CDR3: TGTGCCACCAGTGATTTGGGGGGGCCCCAGCATTTT. This sequence encodes CATSDLGGPQHF.